This T cell receptor beta chain came from a study of cytomegalovirus exposure and HLA in healthy donors. This clone was counted a few times. Germline assignment: CDR1 GTSNPN and CDR2 SVGIG (reference sequence). The CDR3 has 13 residues. V lost 4 bases, J lost 7 bases, and 8 bases stayed unmatched. PCR amplification relied on 60 Vbeta primers (plus 13 Jbeta primers). TCRdb's table, derived via immunoSEQ multiplex PCR, lists solely in-frame clones and lacks some. The sample shows about 150,000 clones, more than 60% of them seen only once. Sequencing was carried out using PBMCs. This rearrangement joins TRBV30 to TRBJ2-5, with 8 nucleotides matching TRBD2. The receptor was derived from a man younger than 30 in good health and CMV-seropositive. The CDR3 nucleotides read TGTGCCTGGACACGAGGACTAGCTGGGACCCAGTACTTC. Its translation: CAWTRGLAGTQYF. Filled out from reference TRBV30 and TRBJ2-5, the complete variable domain reads SQTIHQWPATLVQPVGSPLSLECTVEGTSNPNLYWYRQAAGRGLQLLFYSVGIGQISSEVPQNLSASRPQDRQFILSSKKLLLSDSGFYLCAWTRGLAGTQYFGPGTRLLVL.